Below are 21 T cell receptor beta chains sequenced from a single sample in a study of resident and recirculating memory T cells in vitiligo. Sequenced by immunoSEQ multiplex PCR; TCRdb stores in-frame clones only, minus some. The sample lists about 42,000 clones; 92% were seen once. Specimen: blood. The receptor source for this set is a male donor with vitiligo.

The J gene is TRBJ2-7, the V gene TRBV4-3; 9 bases line up with TRBD1. This CDR3 has 15 amino acids. Germline V gene data show CDR1 as LGHNA and CDR2 as YSLEER. The V and J ends lost 0 bases and 4 bases, in that order; junction bases with no gene match: 4. The CDR3 nucleotides read TGCGCCAGCAGCCAAGAAGGGACAGGGTTATACGAGCAGTACTTC. Translation: CASSQEGTGLYEQYF.

The chain combines TRBV6-5 with TRBJ2-5; TRBD2 agrees at 8 bases. CDR1 is MNHEY and CDR2 is SVGAGI in the germline V gene. V was pared by 5 bases and J by 7 bases, with 9 bases of the junction left unmatched. The CDR3 has 14 amino acids. CDR3 residues: CASSRGLGRLTQYF. The CDR3 DNA is TGTGCCAGCAGTAGGGGACTAGGGCGGTTGACCCAGTACTTC.

The chain employs TRBV19 and TRBJ2-7; D is ambiguous. V dropped 3 bases and J dropped 2 bases, with 8 bases sitting between them. CDR1 is LNHDA and CDR2 is SQIVND in the germline V gene (reference sequence). The CDR3 extends over 13 amino acids. CDR3 nucleotide sequence: TGTGCCAGTAGTATTGCAGAAGCCTACGAGCAGTACTTC. It translates to CASSIAEAYEQYF.

This clone was seen only once. The CDR3 protein is CASSRGQGDSPLHF. The CDR3, as DNA: TGTGCCAGCAGTAGAGGACAGGGAGATTCACCCCTCCACTTT. The chain joins TRBV6-5 to TRBJ1-6, with TRBD1 matching over 8 bases. V shed 5 bases, J shed 8 bases, and the junction held 5 bases outside the gene matches. CDR1 is MNHEY, CDR2 SVGAGI, per germline. This CDR3 is 14 amino acids long.

The V call is TRBV7-2, the J call TRBJ2-7, with TRBD2 matching 8 bases. Looked up from germline, CDR1 is SGHTA and CDR2 is FQGNSA. This CDR3 region has 13 residues. Germline trimming cut 6 bases from V and 5 bases from J; bases unmatched to any gene: 6. CDR3 sequence (DNA): TGTGCCAGCAGTCGAGCGGGGGTAGACGAGCAGTACTTC. As protein: CASSRAGVDEQYF.

This clone appeared a single time. This chain joins TRBV4-2 and TRBJ2-1; 12 bases agree with TRBD1. The CDR3 contains 17 residues. V gave up 3 bases and J gave up 7 bases; unmatched junction bases: 10. Germline CDR1 reads LGHNA; CDR2 reads YNFKEQ. The CDR3 spells CASSQDGGTGGRNEQFF. CDR3 nucleotides: TGTGCCAGCAGCCAGGACGGGGGGACAGGGGGCCGGAATGAGCAGTTCTTC.

The chain recombines TRBV2 with TRBJ1-2; tentative D call: TRBD1 (5 bases). Germline CDR1 is SNHLY and CDR2 is FYNNEI. The CDR3 runs to 13 residues. V was pared by 10 bases and J by 6 bases, with 18 bases between. The CDR3 reads CATDGGWGDGYTF. The CDR3 region has the DNA TGTGCCACCGATGGTGGATGGGGGGATGGCTACACCTTC.

The chain has TRBV5-1 and TRBJ1-1; D ambiguous. Germline CDR1 is SGHRS and CDR2 is YFSETQ. The CDR3 has 13 residues. V was pared by 8 bases and J by 1 base, with 12 bases between. CDR3 amino acids: CASRDFRNTEAFF. The CDR3 DNA sequence: TGCGCCAGTAGAGACTTCCGGAACACTGAAGCTTTCTTT.

CDR3: CASSNGIRQPQHF. The CDR3 DNA sequence: TGTGCCAGCAGCAACGGGATCAGGCAGCCCCAGCATTTT. The chain joins TRBV5-6 to TRBJ1-5; no definite D call. This CDR3 has 13 residues. Germline V gives CDR1 SGHDT, CDR2 YYEEEE. V lost 4 bases, J lost 7 bases, and 12 bases lay in between.

This sequence joins TRBV4-2 and TRBJ2-7; the D gene is possibly TRBD1 (5 bases). V lost 3 bases and J 2 bases, leaving 14 bases between the germline ends. The germline V gene encodes CDR1 LGHNA and CDR2 YNFKEQ. CDR3 length equals 15 residues. For the CDR3, the DNA is TGTGCCAGCAGCCAGATAGGGCAAGGGGCCTACGAGCAGTACTTC. As protein: CASSQIGQGAYEQYF.

The gene calls are TRBV7-2 and TRBJ2-5; 7 nucleotides match TRBD2. The V gene's germline CDR1 is SGHTA and CDR2 FQGNSA. Unmatched junction bases numbered 6, after V lost 3 bases and J lost 5 bases. This CDR3 contains 14 residues. The CDR3 is CASSFGWGGETQYF. CDR3 DNA: TGTGCCAGCAGCTTTGGGTGGGGGGGGGAGACCCAGTACTTC. Full variable domain (missing parts from reference TRBV7-2 and TRBJ2-5): GAGVSQSPSNKVTEKGKDVELRCDPISGHTALYWYRQSLGQGLEFLIYFQGNSAPDKSGLPSDRFSAERTGGSVSTLTIQRTQQEDSAVYLCASSFGWGGETQYFGPGTRLLVL.

The V call is TRBV30, the J call TRBJ1-2; TRBD1 might be the D (5 bases). V dropped 0 bases and J dropped 4 bases, with 12 bases sitting between them. The CDR3 is 14 amino acids. The germline CDR1 and CDR2 sequences are GTSNPN and SVGIG (reference sequence). As DNA, the CDR3 is TGTGCCTGGAGTGTAGTCCAGGGAATCTATGGCTACACCTTC. It translates to CAWSVVQGIYGYTF.

This clone was observed once. The CDR3 loop reads CASRGAGNEKLFF. CDR3 in DNA: TGTGCCAGCAGGGGGGCAGGGAATGAAAAACTGTTTTTT. The gene calls are TRBV11-2 and TRBJ1-4; possible D gene TRBD1, 6 bases. Looked up from germline, CDR1 is SGHAT and CDR2 is FQNNGV. CDR3 length: 13 residues. V lost 6 bases and J lost 5, with 10 bases in between.

The chain employs TRBV9 and TRBJ1-2; a possible D gene is TRBD1 (6 bases). The germline CDR1 and CDR2 sequences are SGDLS and YYNGEE. V gave up 4 bases and J gave up 2 bases, with 9 bases separating them. The CDR3 totals 13 residues. In DNA, the CDR3 is TGTGCCAGCAGCCCTGACAGGAACTATGGCTACACCTTC. Its translation is CASSPDRNYGYTF.

The chain joins TRBV6-1 to TRBJ2-5; D is perhaps TRBD2 (5 bases). The germline V gene encodes CDR1 MNHNS and CDR2 SASEGT. CDR3 size: 13 residues. V lost 0 bases to trimming and J lost 9 bases, with 11 bases between them. The CDR3 coding sequence is TGTGCCAGCAGTGAAGCAGGAGGCTTATCCCAGTACTTC. As protein: CASSEAGGLSQYF.

V usage is TRBV6-5 and J usage is TRBJ2-7; no clear D gene. V dropped 6 bases and J dropped 0 bases, with 15 bases sitting between them. The germline gives CDR1 MNHEY, CDR2 SVGAGI. The CDR3 is 15 amino acids. The CDR3 DNA reads as TGTGCCAGCAGCGCCACGGTATTTGGCTCCTACGAGCAGTACTTC. It translates to CASSATVFGSYEQYF.

This chain joins TRBV19 and TRBJ1-2; D unclear. Germline values: CDR1 LNHDA, CDR2 SQIVND (reference sequence). This CDR3 comprises 14 residues. V lost 7 bases and J 4 bases, leaving 16 bases between the germline ends. The CDR3 region is CASTPSAATYGYTF. In DNA, the CDR3 is TGTGCCAGTACCCCTTCGGCGGCGACCTATGGCTACACCTTC.

This clone is a singleton in its sample. The rearrangement uses TRBV6-1 and TRBJ2-1; maybe TRBD1 (6 bases). Germline V gene lookup returns CDR1 MNHNS and CDR2 SASEGT. Trimming cost V 5 bases and J 5 bases, with 13 bases left between them. CDR3 size: 14 residues. CDR3 protein: CASSLQGANNEQFF. The DNA for the CDR3 is TGTGCCAGCAGTCTACAGGGAGCGAACAATGAGCAGTTCTTC.

J is TRBJ2-5 and V is TRBV10-3, with D tentatively TRBD1 (6 bases). The CDR3 length is 16 residues. The ends were cut back, 10 bases at V and 1 base at J, with 22 bases in the middle. Germline CDR1 reads ENHRY; CDR2 reads SYGVKD. CDR3 coding DNA: TGTGCCACCTCCCCCGTTACAGGGAGCCTCCAAGAGACCCAGTACTTC. Protein: CATSPVTGSLQETQYF.

This sequence joins TRBV7-8 and TRBJ2-3; 10 bases map to TRBD1. The CDR3 runs to 14 residues. V trimming: 5 bases; J trimming: 4 bases; junction bases outside the gene matches: 3. Germline V lookup: CDR1 SGHVS, CDR2 FQNEAQ. This CDR3 is CASSPGQGSDTQYF. The CDR3 DNA follows: TGTGCCAGCAGCCCGGGACAGGGGTCAGATACGCAGTATTTT.

This chain uses TRBV19 with TRBJ2-7; a weak D match, TRBD2 (6 bases). Per germline, CDR1 LNHDA and CDR2 SQIVND (reference sequence). Trimming stripped 7 bases from V and 7 bases from J, with 26 bases between. The CDR3 has 16 residues. DNA of the CDR3: TGTGCCAGTATGCTTCGGCCGGGCGGGCCTCGGGAGGAGCAGTACTTC. This encodes CASMLRPGGPREEQYF. Full variable domain (rest looked up from reference TRBV19 and TRBJ2-7): DGGITQSPKYLFRKEGQNVTLSCEQNLNHDAMYWYRQDPGQGLRLIYYSQIVNDFQKGDIAEGYSVSREKKESFPLTVTSAQKNPTAFYLCASMLRPGGPREEQYFGPGTRLTVT.